This T cell receptor beta chain was retrieved from a study of radiotherapy plus CTLA-4 blockade in lung cancer. Study background: Disease control was seen in 25% to 40% of patients, objective responses in roughly 19%. General study findings and limits: Tumor-origin TCR clones grew in blood after radiotherapy plus ipilimumab. Early blood T cell clone dynamics reportedly forecast response best, with interferon-beta.

Germline CDR1 reads SEHNR; CDR2 reads FQNEAQ (reference sequence). The CDR3 consists of 14 residues. With 5 bases removed from V and 6 bases from J, the gap between germline ends came to 15 bases. TCRdb's table, derived via immunoSEQ multiplex PCR, lists solely in-frame clones and lacks some. This sample has about 120,000 clones, with more than 80% found just once. Enrolled patients, whose metastatic non-small-cell lung cancer was chemo-refractory, received focal radiation plus CTLA-4 blockade with ipilimumab. About this clone: Its antigen remains unknown.

The source material was peripheral blood, sampled from a patient treated with radiotherapy plus ipilimumab. This clonotype was sampled from a human donor with non-small cell lung cancer that progressed on radiotherapy plus ipilimumab. The J gene is TRBJ2-3, the V gene TRBV7-9; D gene ambiguous. The CDR3: CASSPRLVSDTQYF. CDR3 sequence (DNA): TGTGCCAGCAGCCCCAGACTGGTGTCGGATACGCAGTATTTT.